This TCR beta chain was identified during a study of blood T cells in healthy people across ages. Study-wide results and limits: Strong correlation was found linking TCR beta diversity to naive T cell percentage.

Unmatched junction bases numbered 5, after V lost 1 base and J lost 4 bases. This CDR3 comprises 18 residues. Germline V gene sequence: CDR1 MGHRA, CDR2 YSYEKL. Primed by a sample-barcoded 5' primer and a J-beta primer mix, a second PCR proceeded for roughly 7 to 11 cycles. TCRdb re-derived calls from the 5' RACE reads in MiXCR, one entry per CDR3 protein. The data show some 900,000 distinct CDR3 sequences, under 50% seen once. For every donor, a draw yielded around 10 milliliters of peripheral blood. This clonotype has just a few counts. The antigen remains undetermined. The sequence came from a man aged 25 to 40 in good health. This chain connects TRBV4-1 to TRBJ2-1; 15 bases agree with TRBD2. The sample taken for sequencing was blood. In nucleotides, the CDR3 is TGCGCCAGCAGCCAAGTTGGGACTAGCGGGGGGATATACAATGAGCAGTTCTTC. Protein sequence: CASSQVGTSGGIYNEQFF.